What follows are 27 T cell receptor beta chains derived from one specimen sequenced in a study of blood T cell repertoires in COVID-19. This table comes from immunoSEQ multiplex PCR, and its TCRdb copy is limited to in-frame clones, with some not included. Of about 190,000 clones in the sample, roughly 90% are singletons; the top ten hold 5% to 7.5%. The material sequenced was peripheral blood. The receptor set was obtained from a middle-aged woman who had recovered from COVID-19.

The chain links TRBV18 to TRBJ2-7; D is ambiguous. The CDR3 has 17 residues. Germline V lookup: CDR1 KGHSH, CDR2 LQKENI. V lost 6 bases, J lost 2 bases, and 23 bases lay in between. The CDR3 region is CASSLSSPLNLTYEQYF. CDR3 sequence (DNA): TGTGCCAGCTCCCTCTCCTCCCCTCTAAACCTGACCTACGAGCAGTACTTC.

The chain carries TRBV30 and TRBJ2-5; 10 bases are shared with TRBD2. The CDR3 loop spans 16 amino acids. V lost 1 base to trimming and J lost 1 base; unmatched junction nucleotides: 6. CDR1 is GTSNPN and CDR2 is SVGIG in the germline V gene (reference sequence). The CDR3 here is CAWSEGASGSQETQYF. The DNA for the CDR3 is TGTGCCTGGAGTGAGGGGGCTAGCGGGAGCCAAGAGACCCAGTACTTC.

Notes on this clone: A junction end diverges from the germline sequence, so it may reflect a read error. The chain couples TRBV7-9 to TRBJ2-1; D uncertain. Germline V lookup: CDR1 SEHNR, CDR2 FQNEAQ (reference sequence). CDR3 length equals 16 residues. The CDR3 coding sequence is TGTGCCAGTAGCTTAACCTCCTTCGGTGCGCTGAATGAGCAGTTCTTC. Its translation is CASSLTSFGALNEQFF.

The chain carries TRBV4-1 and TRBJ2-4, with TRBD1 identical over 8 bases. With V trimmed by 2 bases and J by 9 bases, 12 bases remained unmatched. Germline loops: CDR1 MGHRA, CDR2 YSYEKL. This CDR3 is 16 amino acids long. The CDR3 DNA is TGCGCCAGCAGCCAATCCGGGCAGGGGGCGAATACCATTCAGTACTTC. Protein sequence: CASSQSGQGANTIQYF.

The CDR3 region is CASSRATDRGNYGYTF. CDR3 nucleotide sequence: TGTGCCAGCAGCCGTGCTACAGACAGGGGTAACTATGGCTACACCTTC. The chain couples TRBV28 to TRBJ1-2, with TRBD1 matching over 8 bases. Germline trimming cut 6 bases from V and 1 base from J; bases unmatched to any gene: 10. The CDR3 contains 16 residues. The V gene's germline CDR1 is MDHEN and CDR2 SYDVKM.

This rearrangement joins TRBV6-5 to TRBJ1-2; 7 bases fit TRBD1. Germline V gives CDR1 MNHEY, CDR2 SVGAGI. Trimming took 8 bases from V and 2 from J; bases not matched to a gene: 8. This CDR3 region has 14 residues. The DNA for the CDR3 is TGTGCCAGCGTAACAGGGGTCCAAAACTATGGCTACACCTTC. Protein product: CASVTGVQNYGYTF.

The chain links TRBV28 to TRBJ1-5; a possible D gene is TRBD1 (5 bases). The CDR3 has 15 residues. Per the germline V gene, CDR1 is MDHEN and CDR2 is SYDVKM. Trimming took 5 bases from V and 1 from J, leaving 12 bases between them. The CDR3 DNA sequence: TGTGCCAGCAGTCGAAGGCAGGGAAGCAATCAGCCCCAGCATTTT. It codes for CASSRRQGSNQPQHF.

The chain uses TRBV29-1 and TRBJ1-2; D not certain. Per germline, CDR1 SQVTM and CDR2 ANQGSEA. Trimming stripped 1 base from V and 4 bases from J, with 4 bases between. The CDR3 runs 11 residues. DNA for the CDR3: TGCAGCGTTGAAGGGAGCTATGGCTACACCTTC. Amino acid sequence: CSVEGSYGYTF. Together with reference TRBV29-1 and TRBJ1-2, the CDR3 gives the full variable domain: SAVISQKPSRDICQRGTSLTIQCQVDSQVTMMFWYRQQPGQSLTLIATANQGSEATYESGFVIDKFPISRPNLTFSTLTVSNMSPEDSSIYLCSVEGSYGYTFGSGTRLTVV.

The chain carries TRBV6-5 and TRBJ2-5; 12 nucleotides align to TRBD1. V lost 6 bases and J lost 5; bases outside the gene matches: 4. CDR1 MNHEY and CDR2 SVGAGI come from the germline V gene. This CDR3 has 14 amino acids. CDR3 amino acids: CASRRDRGPETQYF. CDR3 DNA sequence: TGTGCCAGCAGACGGGACAGGGGGCCTGAGACCCAGTACTTC.

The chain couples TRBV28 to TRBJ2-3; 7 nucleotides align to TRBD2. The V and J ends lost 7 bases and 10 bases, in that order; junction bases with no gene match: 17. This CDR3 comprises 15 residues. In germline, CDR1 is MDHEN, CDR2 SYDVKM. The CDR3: CASTEWRERAGPQYF. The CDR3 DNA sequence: TGTGCCAGCACCGAGTGGCGGGAGAGAGCGGGGCCGCAGTATTTT. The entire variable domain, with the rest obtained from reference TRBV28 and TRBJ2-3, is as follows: DVKVTQSSRYLVKRTGEKVFLECVQDMDHENMFWYRQDPGLGLRLIYFSYDVKMKEKGDIPEGYSVSREKKERFSLILESASTNQTSMYLCASTEWRERAGPQYFGPGTRLTVL.

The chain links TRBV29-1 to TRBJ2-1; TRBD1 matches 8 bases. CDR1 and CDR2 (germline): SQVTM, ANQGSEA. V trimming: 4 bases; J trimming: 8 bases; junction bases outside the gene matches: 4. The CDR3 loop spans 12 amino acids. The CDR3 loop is CSVGTGYDEQFF. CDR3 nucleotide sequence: TGCAGCGTTGGGACAGGGTATGATGAGCAGTTCTTC.

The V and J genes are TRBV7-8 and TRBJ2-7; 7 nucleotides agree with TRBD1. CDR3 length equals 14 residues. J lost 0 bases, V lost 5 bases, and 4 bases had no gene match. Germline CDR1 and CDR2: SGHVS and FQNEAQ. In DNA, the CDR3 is TGTGCCAGCAGCCCAGGGGGTGGCTCCTACGAGCAGTACTTC. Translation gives CASSPGGGSYEQYF.

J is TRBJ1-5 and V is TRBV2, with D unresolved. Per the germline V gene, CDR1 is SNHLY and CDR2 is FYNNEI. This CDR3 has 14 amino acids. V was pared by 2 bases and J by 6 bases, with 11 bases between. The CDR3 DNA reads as TGTGCCAGCAGTGAATCGACTCTTGCTCAGCCCCAGCATTTT. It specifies CASSESTLAQPQHF.

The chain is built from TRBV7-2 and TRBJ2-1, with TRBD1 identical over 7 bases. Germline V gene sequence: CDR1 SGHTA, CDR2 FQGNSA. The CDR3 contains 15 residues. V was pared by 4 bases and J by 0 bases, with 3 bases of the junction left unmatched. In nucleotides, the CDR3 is TGTGCCAGCAGCTCGGACAGGAGCTCCTACAATGAGCAGTTCTTC. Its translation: CASSSDRSSYNEQFF.

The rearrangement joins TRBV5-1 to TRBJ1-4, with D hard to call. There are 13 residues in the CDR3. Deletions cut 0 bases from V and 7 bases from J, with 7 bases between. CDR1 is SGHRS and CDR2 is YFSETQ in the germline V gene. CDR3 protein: CASSLAAGEKLFF. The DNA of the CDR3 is TGCGCCAGCAGCTTGGCGGCAGGTGAAAAACTGTTTTTT.

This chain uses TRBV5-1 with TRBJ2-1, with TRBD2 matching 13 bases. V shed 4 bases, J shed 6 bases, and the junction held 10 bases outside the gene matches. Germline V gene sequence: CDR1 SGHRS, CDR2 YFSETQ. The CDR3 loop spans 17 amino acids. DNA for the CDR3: TGCGCCAGCAGCCCGGACGGACTAGCGGGAGTTGTCAATGAGCAGTTCTTC. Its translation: CASSPDGLAGVVNEQFF.

CDR3 sequence: CASSLGLHGYNEQFF. The CDR3 region has the DNA TGTGCCAGCAGCTTGGGACTCCACGGATACAATGAGCAGTTCTTC. The chain combines TRBV7-3 with TRBJ2-1, with D tentatively TRBD2 (6 bases). This CDR3 is 15 amino acids long. The V end was cut by 3 bases, the J end by 4 bases, with 13 bases between. Germline V gene data show CDR1 as SGHTA and CDR2 as FQGTGA.

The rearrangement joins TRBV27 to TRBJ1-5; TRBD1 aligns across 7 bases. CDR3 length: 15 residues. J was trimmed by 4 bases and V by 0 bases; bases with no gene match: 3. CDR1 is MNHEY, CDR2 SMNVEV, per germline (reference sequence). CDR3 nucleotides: TGTGCCAGCAGTTTATCGACAGGGATTAATCAGCCCCAGCATTTT. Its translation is CASSLSTGINQPQHF.

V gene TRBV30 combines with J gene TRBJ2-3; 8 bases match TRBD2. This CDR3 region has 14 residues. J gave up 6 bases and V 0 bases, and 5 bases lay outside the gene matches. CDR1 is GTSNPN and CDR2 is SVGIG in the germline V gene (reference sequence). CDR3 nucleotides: TGTGCCTGGAGTGTAGCGGGAGTAGGGGATACGCAGTATTTT. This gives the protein CAWSVAGVGDTQYF.

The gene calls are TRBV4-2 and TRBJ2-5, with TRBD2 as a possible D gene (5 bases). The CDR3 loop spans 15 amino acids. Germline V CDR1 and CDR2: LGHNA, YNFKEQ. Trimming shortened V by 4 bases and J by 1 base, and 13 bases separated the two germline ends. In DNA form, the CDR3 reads TGTGCCAGCAGCCCGGCCTCGAGGGTCCAAGAGACCCAGTACTTC. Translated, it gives CASSPASRVQETQYF.

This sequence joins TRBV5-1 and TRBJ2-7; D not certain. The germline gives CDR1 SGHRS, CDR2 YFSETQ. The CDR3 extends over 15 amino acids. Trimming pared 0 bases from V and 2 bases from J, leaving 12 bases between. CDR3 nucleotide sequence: TGCGCCAGCAGCTTGGATGGGCAGCTTACCTACGAGCAGTACTTC. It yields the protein CASSLDGQLTYEQYF.

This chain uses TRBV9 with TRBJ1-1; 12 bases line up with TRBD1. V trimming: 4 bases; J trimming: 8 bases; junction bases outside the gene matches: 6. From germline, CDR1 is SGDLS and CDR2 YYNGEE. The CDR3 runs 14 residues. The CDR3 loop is CASSPGTGGGEAFF. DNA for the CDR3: TGTGCCAGCAGCCCCGGGACAGGGGGCGGGGAAGCTTTCTTT.

The CDR3 sequence: CASSQDWGQGMPLHF. The CDR3, as DNA: TGTGCCAGCAGCCAAGATTGGGGACAGGGAATGCCCCTCCACTTT. This chain links TRBV3-1 (or the pseudogene TRBV3-2) with TRBJ1-6; 9 nucleotides line up with TRBD1. The V and J ends lost 0 bases and 13 bases, in that order; junction bases with no gene match: 7. Germline CDR1 and CDR2: LGHDT and YNNKEL (reference sequence). The CDR3 has 15 amino acids.

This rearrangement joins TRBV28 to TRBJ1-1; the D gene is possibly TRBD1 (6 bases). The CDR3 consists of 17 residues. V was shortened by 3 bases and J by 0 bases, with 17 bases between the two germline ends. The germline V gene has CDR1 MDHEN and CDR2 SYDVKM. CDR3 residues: CASSLPKDRPLNTEAFF. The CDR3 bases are TGTGCCAGCAGTTTGCCGAAGGACAGACCCTTGAACACTGAAGCTTTCTTT.

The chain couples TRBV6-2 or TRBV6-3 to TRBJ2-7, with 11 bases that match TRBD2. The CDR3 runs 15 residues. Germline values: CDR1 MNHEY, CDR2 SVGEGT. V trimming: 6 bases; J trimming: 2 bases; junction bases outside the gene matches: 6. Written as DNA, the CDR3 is TGTGCCAGCAGCTTACTAGCGGGAGTCCCCTACGAGCAGTACTTC. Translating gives CASSLLAGVPYEQYF.

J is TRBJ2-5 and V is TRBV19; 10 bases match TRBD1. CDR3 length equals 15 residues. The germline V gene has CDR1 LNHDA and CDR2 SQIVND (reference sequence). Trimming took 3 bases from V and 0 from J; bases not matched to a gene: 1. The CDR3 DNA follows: TGTGCCAGTAGTATGGGACAGGGGTACCAAGAGACCCAGTACTTC. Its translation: CASSMGQGYQETQYF.

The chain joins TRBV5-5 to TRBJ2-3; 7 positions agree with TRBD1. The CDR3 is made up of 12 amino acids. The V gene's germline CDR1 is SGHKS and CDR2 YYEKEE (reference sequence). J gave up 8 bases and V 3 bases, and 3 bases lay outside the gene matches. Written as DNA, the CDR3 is TGTGCCAGCAGCTCCGCAGGGGGTACGCAGTATTTT. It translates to CASSSAGGTQYF.